A single sample gave rise to the 30 T cell receptor beta chains below, sequenced in a study of PD-1 blockade in classical Hodgkin lymphoma. The table came from immunoSEQ multiplex PCR; TCRdb's copy has only in-frame clones and leaves some out. The data hold about 18,000 clones, with approximately 79% observed a single time. There was relapse after autologous stem cell transplantation in every patient, and there was variation in brentuximab vedotin exposure. The specimen comprised peripheral blood mononuclear cells (PBMCs), sampled at baseline. The receptors here all came from a human donor with classical Hodgkin lymphoma.

The rearrangement links TRBV7-8 to TRBJ1-1; TRBD1 matches 8 bases. From germline, CDR1 is SGHVS and CDR2 FQNEAQ. The CDR3 consists of 15 residues. Unmatched junction bases numbered 9, after V lost 5 bases and J lost 4 bases. The CDR3 coding sequence is TGTGCCAGCAGCCCAAAGGACAGGGTGGGCACTGAAGCTTTCTTT. Its translation: CASSPKDRVGTEAFF.

The chain employs TRBV4-1 and TRBJ1-1; 10 nucleotides line up with TRBD1. Germline lookup yields CDR1 MGHRA and CDR2 YSYEKL. The ends lost 1 base at V and 6 bases at J; junction bases unmatched: 5. This CDR3 has 15 residues. CDR3 DNA: TGCGCCAGCAGCCAAGCCGGGACAGGGGAGTCTGAAGCTTTCTTT. Amino acids: CASSQAGTGESEAFF.

This clone was detected once. The chain carries TRBV30 and TRBJ2-2; D possibly corresponds to TRBD2 (5 bases). The CDR3 totals 15 residues. Germline V gene data show CDR1 as GTSNPN and CDR2 as SVGIG (reference sequence). V shed 5 bases and J shed 6 bases, with 19 bases lying between them. The CDR3 sequence is CAWSRPILAAGELFF. The CDR3 coding sequence is TGTGCCTGGTCTCGGCCGATTCTAGCTGCCGGGGAGCTGTTTTTT.

The chain carries TRBV2 and TRBJ2-5; D perhaps matches TRBD1 (5 bases). Germline V gene sequence: CDR1 SNHLY, CDR2 FYNNEI. The CDR3 runs to 12 residues. Trimming stripped 7 bases from V and 2 bases from J, with 8 bases between. The CDR3: CASTPGQETQYF. In nucleotides, the CDR3 is TGTGCCAGCACCCCAGGGCAAGAGACCCAGTACTTC. Variable domain in full (rest from reference TRBV2 and TRBJ2-5): EPEVTQTPSHQVTQMGQEVILRCVPISNHLYFYWYRQILGQKVEFLVSFYNNEISEKSEIFDDQFSVERPDGSNFTLKIRSTKLEDSAMYFCASTPGQETQYFGPGTRLLVL.

This chain connects TRBV2 to TRBJ1-1, with a weak D call TRBD1 (6 bases). Trimming took 3 bases from V and 1 from J, leaving 18 bases between them. Germline CDR1 SNHLY, CDR2 FYNNEI. The CDR3 loop spans 17 amino acids. The CDR3 sequence is CASSEGTRGVGNTEAFF. The DNA of the CDR3 is TGTGCCAGCAGTGAGGGGACACGGGGCGTAGGGAACACTGAAGCTTTCTTT.

The J gene is TRBJ2-2, the V gene TRBV10-3; D might be TRBD1 (6 bases). This CDR3 spans 14 amino acids. From germline, CDR1 is ENHRY and CDR2 SYGVKD. With 6 bases removed from V and 2 bases from J, the gap between germline ends came to 10 bases. CDR3 in DNA: TGTGCCATCAGGGCACAGGGAAACACCGGGGAGCTGTTTTTT. Translating gives CAIRAQGNTGELFF.

The chain couples TRBV10-1 to TRBJ2-3; TRBD1 aligns across 7 bases. Trimming cost V 4 bases and J 2 bases; bases outside gene matches: 6. This CDR3 region has 15 residues. CDR1 and CDR2 (germline): WNHNN, SYGVQD (reference sequence). The CDR3 region has the DNA TGCGCCAGCAGTGGAGGGACAGTGAACACAGATACGCAGTATTTT. Its protein product is CASSGGTVNTDTQYF.

The chain is built from TRBV28 and TRBJ1-2; D unclear. Germline V gene data show CDR1 as MDHEN and CDR2 as SYDVKM. The V end was cut by 2 bases, the J end by 7 bases, with 11 bases between. CDR3 size: 13 residues. CDR3 region: CASSLGYSSGYTF. The CDR3 DNA follows: TGTGCCAGCAGTTTAGGGTATTCTAGTGGCTACACCTTC.

The chain is built from TRBV5-1 and TRBJ1-3, with TRBD1 identical over 7 bases. V was clipped by 3 bases and J by 0 bases; unmatched bases: 3. This CDR3 spans 15 amino acids. Germline V CDR1 and CDR2: SGHRS, YFSETQ. The CDR3 nucleotides are TGCGCCAGCAGCTGGGACAGCAGCTCTGGAAACACCATATATTTT. It translates to CASSWDSSSGNTIYF.

This rearrangement joins TRBV27 to TRBJ2-4; no clear D. V dropped 5 bases and J dropped 0 bases, with 14 bases sitting between them. CDR1 MNHEY and CDR2 SMNVEV come from the germline V gene (reference sequence). The CDR3 loop spans 16 amino acids. The CDR3 spells CASSRDLGIAKNIQYF. The CDR3 region has the DNA TGTGCCAGCAGTCGTGATCTAGGGATAGCCAAAAACATTCAGTACTTC.

V and J are TRBV7-8 and TRBJ1-1; TRBD1 might be the D (5 bases). The CDR3 consists of 16 residues. Germline assignment: CDR1 SGHVS and CDR2 FQNEAQ. The V end lost 5 bases, the J end lost 0 bases, and 16 bases lay between the germline ends. The CDR3 reads CASSLLTRQMNTEAFF. The CDR3 DNA reads as TGTGCCAGCAGCCTGCTAACCCGACAGATGAACACTGAAGCTTTCTTT. The whole variable domain, remainder taken from reference TRBV7-8 and TRBJ1-1, is GAGVSQSPRYKVAKRGQDVALRCDPISGHVSLFWYQQALGQGPEFLTYFQNEAQLDKSGLPSDRFFAERPEGSVSTLKIQRTQQEDSAVYLCASSLLTRQMNTEAFFGQGTRLTVV.

A single count supports this clone. V and J are TRBV6-1 and TRBJ1-1; 10 bases line up with TRBD1. Germline lookup yields CDR1 MNHNS and CDR2 SASEGT. The trim removed 6 bases at V and 6 bases at J, leaving 7 bases unmatched. There are 14 residues in the CDR3. The CDR3 DNA reads TGTGCCAGCAGACCCGGGACAGGGGTTCCTGAAGCTTTCTTT. Translation: CASRPGTGVPEAFF.

This sequence joins TRBV5-1 and TRBJ2-1, with D uncertain. This CDR3 region has 14 residues. V dropped 0 bases and J dropped 2 bases, with 6 bases sitting between them. Germline assignment: CDR1 SGHRS and CDR2 YFSETQ. CDR3 region: CASSLDGAYNEQFF. DNA for the CDR3: TGCGCCAGCAGCTTGGACGGAGCCTACAATGAGCAGTTCTTC.

The chain has TRBV9 and TRBJ2-3, with D possibly being TRBD1 or TRBD2 (5 bases each). CDR3 size: 14 residues. Germline CDR1 and CDR2: SGDLS and YYNGEE. Trimming took 3 bases from V and 1 from J, leaving 9 bases between them. CDR3 coding DNA: TGTGCCAGCAGCGGGGGGACCGGCACAGATACGCAGTATTTT. Translated: CASSGGTGTDTQYF.

The chain carries TRBV5-5 and TRBJ2-4; no clear D gene. This CDR3 region has 14 residues. With 5 bases removed from V and 3 bases from J, the gap between germline ends came to 12 bases. CDR1 and CDR2 (germline): SGHKS, YYEKEE (reference sequence). This CDR3 reads CASRSPTGKNIQYF. The CDR3 DNA reads TGTGCCAGCAGGTCACCAACGGGCAAAAACATTCAGTACTTC.

This clone turned up a few times. This chain joins TRBV28 and TRBJ2-3; 13 bases agree with TRBD2. CDR3 size: 14 residues. Per germline, CDR1 MDHEN and CDR2 SYDVKM. Trimming cost V 6 bases and J 4 bases; bases outside gene matches: 1. CDR3: CASRLAGGPDTQYF. CDR3 sequence (DNA): TGTGCCAGCAGACTAGCGGGAGGGCCAGATACGCAGTATTTT.

This clone was picked up one time. J is TRBJ1-4 and V is TRBV6-5; possible D gene TRBD1, 5 bases. Germline V gene data show CDR1 as MNHEY and CDR2 as SVGAGI. The V gene lost 2 bases and the J gene lost 3 bases, with 10 bases spanning the gap. The CDR3 length is 15 residues. The CDR3 spells CASSYGGEPNEKLFF. For the CDR3, the DNA is TGTGCCAGCAGTTACGGGGGGGAGCCTAATGAAAAACTGTTTTTT.

DNA for the CDR3: TGTGCCAGTAGTATCTCGGAGGGAGGTAATGAAAAACTGTTTTTT. This translates into CASSISEGGNEKLFF. This rearrangement joins TRBV19 to TRBJ1-4; D gene unclear. The germline V and J ends were trimmed by 3 bases and 4 bases, with 12 bases remaining between them. Germline lookup yields CDR1 LNHDA and CDR2 SQIVND (reference sequence). The CDR3 is 15 amino acids. Supplemented by reference TRBV19 and TRBJ1-4, the full variable domain reads DGGITQSPKYLFRKEGQNVTLSCEQNLNHDAMYWYRQDPGQGLRLIYYSQIVNDFQKGDIAEGYSVSREKKESFPLTVTSAQKNPTAFYLCASSISEGGNEKLFFGSGTQLSVL.

The chain joins TRBV19 to TRBJ2-1; 9 bases are shared with TRBD2. The germline gives CDR1 LNHDA, CDR2 SQIVND (reference sequence). There are 15 residues in the CDR3. J was trimmed by 6 bases and V by 6 bases; bases with no gene match: 9. In DNA form, the CDR3 reads TGTGCCAGTAGCACTCTAGCGGGACGCGGCAATGAGCAGTTCTTC. Translated: CASSTLAGRGNEQFF. Looking up the rest from reference TRBV19 and TRBJ2-1 gives the full variable domain: DGGITQSPKYLFRKEGQNVTLSCEQNLNHDAMYWYRQDPGQGLRLIYYSQIVNDFQKGDIAEGYSVSREKKESFPLTVTSAQKNPTAFYLCASSTLAGRGNEQFFGPGTRLTVL.

The CDR3 sequence is CASSLRQNADTQYF. For the CDR3, the DNA is TGTGCCAGTAGTCTCCGACAAAACGCAGATACGCAGTATTTT. This rearrangement joins TRBV19 to TRBJ2-3, with unresolved D. The V end was cut by 5 bases, the J end by 4 bases, with 13 bases between. The CDR3 covers 14 residues. Germline V CDR1 and CDR2: LNHDA, SQIVND (reference sequence).

The J gene is TRBJ2-7, the V gene TRBV5-1; either TRBD1 or TRBD2 may supply D (6 bases each). The CDR3 has 13 amino acids. Germline lookup yields CDR1 SGHRS and CDR2 YFSETQ. Deletions cut 3 bases from V and 6 bases from J, with 13 bases between. The CDR3 loop reads CASSSASGAEQYF. The CDR3 coding sequence is TGCGCCAGCAGCTCCGCGTCGGGGGCCGAGCAGTACTTC.

This sequence joins TRBV7-2 and TRBJ1-2; D may be TRBD1 (5 bases). Trimming left V 1 base short and J 7 bases short, with 13 bases between. The CDR3 runs to 14 residues. Germline loops: CDR1 SGHTA, CDR2 FQGNSA. Here the CDR3 DNA reads TGTGCCAGCAGCTTAGTAGAGGGAAGGGGTGGCTACACCTTC. Translating it yields CASSLVEGRGGYTF. The full variable domain, rest sourced from reference TRBV7-2 and TRBJ1-2, is GAGVSQSPSNKVTEKGKDVELRCDPISGHTALYWYRQSLGQGLEFLIYFQGNSAPDKSGLPSDRFSAERTGGSVSTLTIQRTQQEDSAVYLCASSLVEGRGGYTFGSGTRLTVV.

The chain employs TRBV4-2 and TRBJ1-5; 8 bases match TRBD1. CDR3 length equals 15 residues. The junction had 8 bases not matched to a gene; V was cut back by 5 bases and J by 5 bases. Germline-derived CDR1 and CDR2 are LGHNA and YNFKEQ. The CDR3 loop reads CASSGDRGPDQPQHF. CDR3 in DNA: TGTGCCAGCAGCGGCGACAGGGGACCTGATCAGCCCCAGCATTTT.

J is TRBJ1-1 and V is TRBV5-1; D might be TRBD1 (5 bases). Trimming stripped 0 bases from V and 6 bases from J, with 9 bases between. The CDR3 is made up of 13 amino acids. Germline lookup yields CDR1 SGHRS and CDR2 YFSETQ. CDR3 in DNA: TGCGCCAGCAGCTTGGGTGGCAGGGCTGAAGCTTTCTTT. The encoded protein is CASSLGGRAEAFF.

The chain uses TRBV7-9 and TRBJ2-1; perhaps TRBD1 as D (6 bases). V was pared by 5 bases and J by 3 bases, with 11 bases between. The CDR3 length is 14 residues. Germline assignment: CDR1 SEHNR and CDR2 FQNEAQ (reference sequence). This CDR3 is CASSPVQGYNEQFF. The CDR3 DNA reads as TGTGCCAGCAGCCCAGTACAGGGCTACAATGAGCAGTTCTTC.

CDR3 amino acids: CASSGQATNEKLFF. CDR3 in DNA: TGTGCCAGCAGCGGACAGGCAACTAATGAAAAACTGTTTTTT. This sequence joins TRBV28 and TRBJ1-4; 7 bases fit TRBD1. V lost 6 bases to trimming and J lost 0 bases; unmatched junction nucleotides: 1. In germline, CDR1 is MDHEN, CDR2 SYDVKM. The CDR3 covers 14 residues.

The rearrangement joins TRBV4-2 to TRBJ1-6, with a weak D call TRBD1 (5 bases). Trimming left V 0 bases short and J 0 bases short, with 9 bases between. The germline CDR1 and CDR2 sequences are LGHNA and YNFKEQ. The CDR3 consists of 17 residues. The CDR3 loop is CASSQDRGSSYNSPLHF. Here the CDR3 DNA reads TGTGCCAGCAGCCAAGATAGGGGAAGCTCCTATAATTCACCCCTCCACTTT.

This clone was counted only a few times. This chain connects TRBV27 to TRBJ1-5, with D possibly matching TRBD1 (6 bases). Germline V gives CDR1 MNHEY, CDR2 SMNVEV (reference sequence). The CDR3 loop spans 16 amino acids. Trimming stripped 7 bases from V and 0 bases from J, with 16 bases between. The CDR3 is CASTPLGGGSNQPQHF. The CDR3, as DNA: TGTGCCAGCACCCCCCTAGGGGGTGGTAGCAATCAGCCCCAGCATTTT.

V and J are TRBV7-3 and TRBJ2-6; D ambiguous. This CDR3 comprises 13 residues. With 8 bases removed from V and 1 base from J, the gap between germline ends came to 6 bases. Germline V CDR1 and CDR2: SGHTA, FQGTGA. As DNA, the CDR3 is TGTGCCAGCCAGGAGTCTGGGGCCAACGTCCTGACTTTC. Protein: CASQESGANVLTF.

The chain is built from TRBV7-2 and TRBJ2-3; TRBD2 matches at 10 bases. Per germline, CDR1 SGHTA and CDR2 FQGNSA. The length of the CDR3 is 14 residues. The ends lost 5 bases at V and 5 bases at J; junction bases unmatched: 4. This CDR3 is CASSQSGGGDTQYF. CDR3 sequence (DNA): TGTGCCAGCAGCCAGAGCGGGGGGGGAGATACGCAGTATTTT.